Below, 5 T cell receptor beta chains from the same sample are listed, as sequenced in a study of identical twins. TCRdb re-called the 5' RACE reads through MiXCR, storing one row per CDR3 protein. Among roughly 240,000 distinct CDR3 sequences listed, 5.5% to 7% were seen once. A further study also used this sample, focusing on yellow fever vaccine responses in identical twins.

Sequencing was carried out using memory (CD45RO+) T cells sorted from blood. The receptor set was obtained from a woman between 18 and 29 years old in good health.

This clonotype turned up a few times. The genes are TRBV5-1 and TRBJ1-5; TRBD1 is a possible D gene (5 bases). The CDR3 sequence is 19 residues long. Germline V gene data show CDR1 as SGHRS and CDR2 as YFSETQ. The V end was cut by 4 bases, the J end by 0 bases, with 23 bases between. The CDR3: CASSPIFRTDKDSNQPQHF. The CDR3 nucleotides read TGCGCCAGCAGCCCAATTTTTCGAACGGACAAGGATAGCAATCAGCCCCAGCATTTT.

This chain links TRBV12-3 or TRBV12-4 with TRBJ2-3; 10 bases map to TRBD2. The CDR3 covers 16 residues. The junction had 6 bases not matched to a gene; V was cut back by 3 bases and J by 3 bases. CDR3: CASSLASAGGTDTQYF. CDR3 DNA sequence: TGTGCCAGCAGTTTGGCTTCAGCGGGAGGGACAGATACGCAGTATTTT.

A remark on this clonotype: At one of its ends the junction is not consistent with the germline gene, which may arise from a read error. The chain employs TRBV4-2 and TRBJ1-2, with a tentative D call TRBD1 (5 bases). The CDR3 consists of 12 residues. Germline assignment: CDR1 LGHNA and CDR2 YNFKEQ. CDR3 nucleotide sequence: TGTGCCATCAGCCAGCGTGGGGGAGGCTACACCTTC. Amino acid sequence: CAISQRGGGYTF.

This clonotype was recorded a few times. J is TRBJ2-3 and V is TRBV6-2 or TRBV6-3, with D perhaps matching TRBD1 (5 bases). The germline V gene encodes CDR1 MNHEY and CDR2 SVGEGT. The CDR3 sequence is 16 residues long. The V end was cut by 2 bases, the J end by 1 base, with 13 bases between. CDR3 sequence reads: CASSYRRVSGTDTQYF. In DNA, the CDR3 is TGTGCCAGCAGTTACCGCAGGGTTTCTGGCACAGATACGCAGTATTTT.

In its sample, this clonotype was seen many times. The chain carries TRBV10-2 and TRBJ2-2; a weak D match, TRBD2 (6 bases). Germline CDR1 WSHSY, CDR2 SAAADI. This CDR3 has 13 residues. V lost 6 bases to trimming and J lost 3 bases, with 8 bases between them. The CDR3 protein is CASRTRDTGELFF. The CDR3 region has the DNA TGCGCCAGCAGGACTAGAGACACCGGGGAGCTGTTTTTT.